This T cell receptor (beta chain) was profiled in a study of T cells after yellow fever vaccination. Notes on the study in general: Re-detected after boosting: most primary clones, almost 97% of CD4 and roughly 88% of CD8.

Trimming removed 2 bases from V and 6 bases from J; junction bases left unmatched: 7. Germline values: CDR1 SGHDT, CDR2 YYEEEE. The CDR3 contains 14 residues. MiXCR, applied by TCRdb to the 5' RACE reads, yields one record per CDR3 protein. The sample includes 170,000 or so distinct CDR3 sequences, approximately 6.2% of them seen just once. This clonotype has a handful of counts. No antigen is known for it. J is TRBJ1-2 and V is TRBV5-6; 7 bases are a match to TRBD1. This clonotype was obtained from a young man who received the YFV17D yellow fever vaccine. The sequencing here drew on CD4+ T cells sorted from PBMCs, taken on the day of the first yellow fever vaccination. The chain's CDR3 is CASSFRGQAHGYTF. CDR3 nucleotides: TGTGCCAGCAGCTTTCGTGGACAGGCACATGGCTACACCTTC. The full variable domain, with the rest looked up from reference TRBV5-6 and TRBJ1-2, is DAGVTQSPTHLIKTRGQQVTLRCSPKSGHDTVSWYQQALGQGPQFIFQYYEEEERQRGNFPDRFSGHQFPNYSSELNVNALLLGDSALYLCASSFRGQAHGYTFGSGTRLTVV.